This T cell receptor beta chain came from a study of T cells in Graves' hyperthyroidism and ophthalmopathy. Study-level findings and limits: Ophthalmopathy onset followed model prediction by a median around 6.6 months. A model of 13 V-J features distinguished ophthalmopathy from stable hyperthyroidism.

This clonotype was recorded at least ten times. Its antigen is currently unknown. The source material, RNA transcripts, was used to amplify TCR beta CDR3 regions. Researchers ran a first-round RT-PCR on the TCR CDR3 using the HTBI primer set. TCRdb recomputed calls from the multiplex PCR reads with MiXCR, one row per CDR3 protein. This repertoire shows more than 500,000 distinct CDR3 sequences, roughly a sixth found once; its top ten account for approximately 30%. For the diagnoses, clinical symptoms, serum thyroxine and TRAb, thyroid ultrasound and orbital computed tomography were used. Unmatched junction bases numbered 3, after V lost 3 bases and J lost 7 bases. The CDR3 runs 14 residues. Germline CDR1 is MGHDK and CDR2 is SYGVNS.

Input material: blood. The TCR sequence derives from a young woman with Graves' ophthalmopathy. The V gene is TRBV25-1, the J gene TRBJ2-1; 10 bases fit TRBD2. Here the CDR3 DNA reads TGTGCCAGCAGTGAGGGGGGACTAGCGAATGAGCAGTTCTTC. It encodes CASSEGGLANEQFF.